One and the same sample provided the 25 T cell receptor beta chains below, sequenced in a study of blood T cell repertoires in COVID-19. Sequenced by immunoSEQ multiplex PCR; TCRdb stores in-frame clones only, minus some. The table shows fewer than 120,000 clones, with 76% occurring only once. Sequenced input: peripheral blood. All receptors derive from a woman aged 80 or over with acute or convalescent COVID-19.

CDR3 sequence: CASSSTGQGETQYF. DNA for the CDR3: TGTGCCAGCAGCTCGACAGGGCAGGGAGAGACCCAGTACTTC. The chain employs TRBV5-6 and TRBJ2-5; 7 nucleotides line up with TRBD1. With V trimmed by 3 bases and J by 4 bases, 6 bases remained unmatched. The CDR3 spans 14 residues. Germline V gene sequence: CDR1 SGHDT, CDR2 YYEEEE.

V gene TRBV5-1 combines with J gene TRBJ1-4, with TRBD1 matching 7 bases. The CDR3 has 15 amino acids. CDR1 and CDR2 (germline): SGHRS, YFSETQ. The J segment lost 7 bases and the V segment lost 3 bases, leaving 9 bases of the junction unmatched. The CDR3, as DNA: TGCGCCAGCAGCTCTCAGGGGGAAGTGAGTGAAAAACTGTTTTTT. Translation: CASSSQGEVSEKLFF.

This sequence joins TRBV2 and TRBJ1-6, with 7 nucleotides matching TRBD1. V shed 10 bases and J 8 bases; nucleotides not matched to a gene: 2. Germline CDR1 SNHLY, CDR2 FYNNEI. The CDR3 totals 11 residues. In DNA, the CDR3 is TGTGCCACGCAGGGGGATTCACCCCTCCACTTT. This sequence encodes CATQGDSPLHF.

J is TRBJ2-7 and V is TRBV3-1 (or the pseudogene TRBV3-2); D uncertain. This CDR3 is 15 amino acids long. Germline CDR1 is LGHDT and CDR2 is YNNKEL (reference sequence). Between the trimmed V and J ends, which lost 1 base and 0 bases, there was a span of 10 bases. This CDR3 is CASSQVGSVSYEQYF. Here the CDR3 DNA reads TGTGCCAGCAGCCAAGTTGGCAGCGTCTCCTACGAGCAGTACTTC.

This clone was picked up a small number of times. V gene TRBV3-1 (or the pseudogene TRBV3-2) combines with J gene TRBJ1-2; TRBD1 matches at 7 bases. The CDR3 covers 13 residues. Germline assignment: CDR1 LGHDT and CDR2 YNNKEL (reference sequence). The V segment lost 1 base and the J segment 8 bases; nucleotides outside the gene matches: 4. The CDR3 nucleotides read TGTGCCAGCAGCCAAGCGAACAGGGGCGGCTACACCTTC. Its protein product is CASSQANRGGYTF.

This clone came up once. The chain links TRBV12-3 or TRBV12-4 to TRBJ2-7, with TRBD1 matching over 10 bases. V was clipped by 5 bases and J by 6 bases; unmatched bases: 1. CDR3 length: 12 amino acids. The CDR3 nucleotides are TGTGCCAGCAGTAGGGACAGGGGCGAGCAGTACTTC. Amino acids: CASSRDRGEQYF.

The chain employs TRBV6-2 or TRBV6-3 and TRBJ1-4; D is possibly TRBD1 (5 bases). CDR3 size: 13 residues. The germline gives CDR1 MNHEY, CDR2 SVGEGT. Trimming removed 4 bases at V and 7 bases at J, with 10 bases between. The CDR3: CASSSGFGEKLFF. The CDR3 nucleotides are TGTGCCAGCAGTTCAGGGTTCGGTGAAAAACTGTTTTTT.

This chain connects TRBV7-2 to TRBJ2-7; D might be TRBD2 (5 bases). The CDR3 loop spans 13 amino acids. Trimming removed 2 bases from V and 6 bases from J, with 11 bases in between. Per the germline V gene, CDR1 is SGHTA and CDR2 is FQGNSA. In nucleotides, the CDR3 is TGTGCCAGCAGCTTATTAGGGAGAGGCGAGCAGTACTTC. This sequence encodes CASSLLGRGEQYF.

This sequence joins TRBV7-2 and TRBJ2-1, with 10 bases aligning to TRBD2. This CDR3 is 15 amino acids long. The V gene end was trimmed by 5 bases and the J gene end by 4 bases; junction bases not matched to a gene: 5. Germline V gene lookup returns CDR1 SGHTA and CDR2 FQGNSA. This chain's CDR3 is CASSHSAGGYNEQFF. CDR3 sequence (DNA): TGTGCCAGCAGCCATTCAGCGGGAGGGTACAATGAGCAGTTCTTC. The variable domain in full, with the rest retrieved from reference TRBV7-2 and TRBJ2-1, is GAGVSQSPSNKVTEKGKDVELRCDPISGHTALYWYRQSLGQGLEFLIYFQGNSAPDKSGLPSDRFSAERTGGSVSTLTIQRTQQEDSAVYLCASSHSAGGYNEQFFGPGTRLTVL.

The chain has TRBV7-6 and TRBJ1-1; D is perhaps TRBD1 (6 bases). The CDR3 is made up of 17 amino acids. CDR1 is SGHVS, CDR2 FNYEAQ, per germline. V lost 1 base and J lost 6, with 21 bases in between. The CDR3 region has the DNA TGTGCCAGCAGCTTAGAGGGGGGGACGCAGGGTCTGGCTGAAGCTTTCTTT. Protein product: CASSLEGGTQGLAEAFF.

The rearrangement joins TRBV25-1 to TRBJ2-3; 8 nucleotides line up with TRBD2. CDR3 length: 14 residues. V dropped 7 bases and J dropped 6; count of bases not matched to a gene: 9. The V gene's germline CDR1 is MGHDK and CDR2 SYGVNS. CDR3 residues: CASNLGGRWDTQYF. The CDR3 DNA reads TGTGCCAGCAATCTTGGCGGGAGGTGGGATACGCAGTATTTT.

This clone was recorded a few times. The same CDR3 is also encoded by other DNA sequences in this sample. This chain uses TRBV5-1 with TRBJ2-1; the match to TRBD1 covers 9 bases. The CDR3 consists of 15 residues. The germline gives CDR1 SGHRS, CDR2 YFSETQ. After removal of 4 bases from V and 1 base from J, the junction contained 3 bases not matched to a gene. The CDR3 sequence: CASSPGTGSYNEQFF. CDR3 DNA sequence: TGCGCCAGCAGCCCCGGGACAGGGTCCTACAATGAGCAGTTCTTC.

This clone was picked up a small number of times. This chain links TRBV7-8 with TRBJ1-2; 7 nucleotides align to TRBD1. This CDR3 contains 15 residues. Germline-derived CDR1 and CDR2 are SGHVS and FQNEAQ. V was clipped by 5 bases and J by 4 bases; unmatched bases: 10. The CDR3 bases are TGTGCCAGCAGCCCCCATCCCCCAGGGGGCTATGGCTACACCTTC. Translating gives CASSPHPPGGYGYTF.

This chain connects TRBV15 to TRBJ1-6; 11 nucleotides align to TRBD1. The V segment lost 5 bases and the J segment 7 bases; nucleotides outside the gene matches: 7. Germline CDR1 reads LNHNV; CDR2 reads YYDKDF (reference sequence). The CDR3 spans 16 residues. The DNA for the CDR3 is TGTGCCACCAGCCGGACAGGGGGCGGGGGAAATTCACCCCTCCACTTT. Encoded protein: CATSRTGGGGNSPLHF.

The chain employs TRBV7-2 and TRBJ1-4; D is unclear. In germline, CDR1 is SGHTA, CDR2 FQGNSA. V lost 2 bases to trimming and J lost 2 bases, with 9 bases between them. The CDR3 loop spans 15 amino acids. The CDR3 bases are TGTGCCAGCAGCTTACAGGTTTCTACTAATGAAAAACTGTTTTTT. Protein sequence: CASSLQVSTNEKLFF.

The chain recombines TRBV29-1 with TRBJ1-4; a weak D match, TRBD1 (5 bases). V gave up 7 bases and J gave up 7 bases, with 16 bases separating them. There are 13 residues in the CDR3. Germline CDR1 SQVTM, CDR2 ANQGSEA. This CDR3 reads CSGAGTTGEKLFF. In DNA, the CDR3 is TGCAGCGGGGCGGGGACGACTGGTGAAAAACTGTTTTTT.

This clone was observed a handful of times. The V and J genes are TRBV24-1 and TRBJ2-7, with D perhaps TRBD2 (5 bases). This CDR3 has 13 amino acids. Trimming removed 4 bases from V and 3 bases from J, with 9 bases in between. Germline V gene sequence: CDR1 KGHDR, CDR2 SFDVKD. CDR3 loop: CATSDELGYEQYF. CDR3 in DNA: TGTGCCACCAGTGACGAACTAGGCTACGAGCAGTACTTC.

The chain couples TRBV6-5 to TRBJ1-4; D gene uncertain. This CDR3 is built from 16 residues. Looked up from germline, CDR1 is MNHEY and CDR2 is SVGAGI. Trimming took off 2 bases at V and 3 bases at J, with 13 bases between the two ends. The CDR3 region is CASSYVTPGANEKLFF. CDR3 DNA sequence: TGTGCCAGCAGTTACGTGACTCCCGGCGCTAATGAAAAACTGTTTTTT.

The chain carries TRBV19 and TRBJ1-6; possible D gene TRBD1, 6 bases. Germline CDR1 reads LNHDA; CDR2 reads SQIVND (reference sequence). This CDR3 has 15 amino acids. Deletions cut 4 bases from V and 9 bases from J, with 16 bases between. CDR3 protein: CASSTWTGGLSPLHF. The CDR3 DNA is TGTGCCAGTAGTACATGGACGGGGGGCCTTTCACCCCTCCACTTT.

This chain links TRBV7-9 with TRBJ2-7; TRBD2 agrees at 13 bases. With V trimmed by 4 bases and J by 2 bases, 11 bases remained unmatched. This CDR3 contains 18 residues. Germline CDR1 SEHNR, CDR2 FQNEAQ (reference sequence). CDR3 sequence: CASSSNAGTSGITYEQYF. CDR3 coding DNA: TGTGCCAGCAGCTCGAACGCCGGGACTAGCGGGATTACCTACGAGCAGTACTTC.

The chain links TRBV10-3 to TRBJ2-7; TRBD1 might be the D (5 bases). The V gene's germline CDR1 is ENHRY and CDR2 SYGVKD. V shed 7 bases and J shed 2 bases, with 12 bases lying between them. This CDR3 is built from 13 residues. The CDR3 reads CAINNDRAYEQYF. The CDR3 DNA is TGTGCCATCAACAATGACAGAGCCTACGAGCAGTACTTC.

The CDR3 sequence is CATGGQATYEQYF. The CDR3 region has the DNA TGTGCCACCGGTGGACAGGCGACCTACGAGCAGTACTTC. The chain carries TRBV19 and TRBJ2-7; TRBD1 matches at 7 bases. The CDR3 is 13 residues long. Trimming took 10 bases from V and 2 from J; bases not matched to a gene: 8. Germline V gives CDR1 LNHDA, CDR2 SQIVND (reference sequence).

The rearrangement uses TRBV12-5 and TRBJ1-5; D possibly corresponds to TRBD1 (6 bases). The germline V gene has CDR1 LGHNT and CDR2 FRNRAP. This CDR3 region has 13 residues. Trimming removed 1 base at V and 7 bases at J, with 8 bases between. The CDR3 DNA reads TGTGCTAGTGGTTTGGAGGACAGCCAGCCCCAGCATTTT. Translating gives CASGLEDSQPQHF.

The rearrangement links TRBV7-9 to TRBJ1-6; D perhaps matches TRBD1 (5 bases). V was trimmed by 5 bases and J by 4 bases, leaving 12 bases between them. CDR3 size: 15 residues. The germline V gene encodes CDR1 SEHNR and CDR2 FQNEAQ (reference sequence). CDR3 sequence (DNA): TGTGCCAGCAGCCCTGGGACTGCTTATAATTCACCCCTCCACTTT. This codes for CASSPGTAYNSPLHF.

A remark on this clone: One end of the junction varies from germline; a read error may be responsible. V and J are TRBV19 and TRBJ2-4; 12 nucleotides line up with TRBD1. This CDR3 has 12 amino acids. CDR1 and CDR2 from the germline V gene are LNHDA and SQIVND (reference sequence). The CDR3 sequence: CAASGTGGPPKF. CDR3 coding DNA: TGTGCCGCAAGCGGGACAGGGGGCCCCCCTAAGTTC.